The present entry profiles one T cell receptor (beta chain) with its context. Its cognate antigen is unknown. This record belongs to a study of cytomegalovirus exposure and HLA in healthy donors. General study points: Most observed TCR sequences were rare, whereas some public TCRs were detected in many donors.

The PCR ran on 60 Vbeta and 13 Jbeta primers. Measured with immunoSEQ multiplex PCR; TCRdb has only the in-frame clones, and not every one. The sample yields about 120,000 clones, 80% seen once. In germline, CDR1 is SGHNT, CDR2 YYREEE (reference sequence). Trimming shortened V by 3 bases and J by 4 bases, and 13 bases separated the two germline ends. The CDR3 extends over 14 amino acids. The chain combines TRBV5-4 with TRBJ2-5; a weak D match, TRBD2 (6 bases). The TCR was taken from a female donor in good health and CMV-seropositive. The sample taken for sequencing was PBMCs. The CDR3 here is CASSSASVAETQYF. The CDR3 DNA sequence: TGTGCCAGCAGCTCGGCTAGCGTGGCAGAGACCCAGTACTTC.